This TCR beta chain comes out of a study of early T cells in non-severe SARS-CoV-2 infection. Study overall: It was bulk RNA from unsorted whole blood that was sequenced, and the chains were unpaired. Whole-study results and caveats: VDJdb matching, biased toward anti-spike CD8 responses, missed private and CD4 specificities.

Looked up from germline, CDR1 is MDHEN and CDR2 is SYDVKM. There are 16 residues in the CDR3. The germline V and J ends were trimmed by 4 bases and 4 bases, with 19 bases remaining between them. Separate cDNA molecules each had unique molecular identifiers attached to them. MiXCR, run by TCRdb on the 5' RACE reads, gives a single entry per CDR3 protein. The data hold about 76,000 distinct CDR3 sequences, with about 12% observed a single time. This clonotype has a single count. Its antigen is unidentified. The sequence came from an adult who was a healthcare worker with PCR-confirmed SARS-CoV-2 infection or an uninfected control (not recorded which). The sequenced sample consisted of whole blood. The chain has TRBV28 and TRBJ1-2; D may be TRBD1 (6 bases). The DNA for the CDR3 is TGTGCCAGCAGTTCTCCGGCCGGGGGCAGCCCCTATGGCTACACCTTC. Residues: CASSSPAGGSPYGYTF.